This T cell receptor beta chain was sequenced in a study of OX40 agonist ivuxolimab in advanced cancers. A remark on this clone: As yet, its antigen is unknown.

Germline assignment: CDR1 PRHDT and CDR2 FYEKMQ (reference sequence). The CDR3 spans 13 residues. V lost 5 bases to trimming and J lost 0 bases, with 6 bases between them. The cohort excluded patients with autoimmune disease history or systemic immunosuppression. The assay was immunoSEQ multiplex PCR, and TCRdb's table has in-frame clones only and misses some. The sample contains 40,000 to 45,000 clones, 86% of which appear only once. Study findings and constraints: At doses 0.1 to 3.0 mg/kg, CD4+ and CD8+ clones expanded. More expanded clones were seen, on average, in CD8+ T cells than in CD4+.

The receptor was isolated from an adult with an advanced solid tumor such as melanoma, head and neck, liver or kidney cancer. Sequences were derived from CD4+ or CD8+ T cells sorted from blood, sampled in a trial of the OX40 agonist ivuxolimab. The chain uses TRBV13 and TRBJ2-3, with D unclear. The CDR3: CASSLDSTDTQYF. CDR3 bases: TGTGCCAGCAGCCTTGACAGCACAGATACGCAGTATTTT.